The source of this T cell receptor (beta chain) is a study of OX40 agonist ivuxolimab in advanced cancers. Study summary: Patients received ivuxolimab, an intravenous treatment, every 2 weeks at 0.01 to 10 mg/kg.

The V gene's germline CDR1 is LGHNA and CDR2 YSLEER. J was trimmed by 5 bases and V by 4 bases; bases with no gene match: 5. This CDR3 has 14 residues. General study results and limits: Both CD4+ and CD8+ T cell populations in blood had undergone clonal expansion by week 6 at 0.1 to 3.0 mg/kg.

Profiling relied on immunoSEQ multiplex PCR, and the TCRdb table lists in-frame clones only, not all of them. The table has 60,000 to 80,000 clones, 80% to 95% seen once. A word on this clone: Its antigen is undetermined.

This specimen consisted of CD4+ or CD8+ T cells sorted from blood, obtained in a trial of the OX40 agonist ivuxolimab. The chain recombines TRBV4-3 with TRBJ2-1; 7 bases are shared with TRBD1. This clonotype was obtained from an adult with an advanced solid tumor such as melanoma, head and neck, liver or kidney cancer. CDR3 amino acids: CASSPEGGHNEQFF. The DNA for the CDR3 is TGCGCCAGCAGCCCTGAAGGGGGCCACAATGAGCAGTTCTTC.